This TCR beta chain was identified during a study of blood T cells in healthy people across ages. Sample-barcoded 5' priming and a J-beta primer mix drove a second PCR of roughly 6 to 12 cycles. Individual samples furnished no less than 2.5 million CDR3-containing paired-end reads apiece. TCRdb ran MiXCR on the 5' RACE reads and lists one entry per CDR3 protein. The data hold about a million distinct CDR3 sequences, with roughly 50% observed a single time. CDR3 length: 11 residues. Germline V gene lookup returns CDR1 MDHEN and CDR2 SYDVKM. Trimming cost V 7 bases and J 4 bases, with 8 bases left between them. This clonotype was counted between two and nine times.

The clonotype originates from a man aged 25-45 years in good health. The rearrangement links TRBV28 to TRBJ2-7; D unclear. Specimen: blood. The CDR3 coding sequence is TGTGCCAGCACCCATGGGTACGAGCAGTACTTC. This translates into CASTHGYEQYF.